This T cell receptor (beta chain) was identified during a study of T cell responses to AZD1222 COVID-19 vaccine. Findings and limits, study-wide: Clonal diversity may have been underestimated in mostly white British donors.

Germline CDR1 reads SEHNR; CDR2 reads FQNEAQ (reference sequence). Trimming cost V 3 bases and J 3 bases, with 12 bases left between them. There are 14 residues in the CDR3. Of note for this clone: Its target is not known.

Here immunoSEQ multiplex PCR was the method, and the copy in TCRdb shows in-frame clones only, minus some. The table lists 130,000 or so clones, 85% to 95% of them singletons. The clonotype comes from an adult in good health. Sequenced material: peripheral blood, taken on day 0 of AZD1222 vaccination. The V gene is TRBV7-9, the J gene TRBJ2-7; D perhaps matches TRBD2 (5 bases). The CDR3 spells CASSLFPRGYEQYF. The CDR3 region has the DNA TGTGCCAGCAGCTTGTTCCCCCGGGGCTACGAGCAGTACTTC.